The present T cell receptor beta chain was sequenced within a study of cytomegalovirus exposure and HLA in healthy donors. Study observations and caveats: The presence/absence work took it that sequencing depth was about the same across donors. Later work showed greater clonal expansion in HLA-associated TCR beta chains than in equally common others.

Points on this clone: What it binds is unknown.

This CDR3 comprises 15 residues. V gave up 5 bases and J gave up 0 bases; unmatched junction bases: 5. CDR1 is MNHNS and CDR2 is SASEGT in the germline V gene. PCR employed 60 Vbeta and 13 Jbeta primers. Generated by immunoSEQ multiplex PCR, the TCRdb table keeps only in-frame clones and is missing some. The sample yields about 150,000 clones, nearly 80% seen once. The V gene is TRBV6-1, the J gene TRBJ2-7, with 9 bases identical to TRBD1. The sequenced material came from PBMCs. This sequence originates from a man aged 35 to 55 in good health and CMV-seropositive. CDR3 bases: TGTGCCAGCAGTCGGACAGGGGTCGACTCCTACGAGCAGTACTTC. It specifies CASSRTGVDSYEQYF.